One and the same sample provided the 27 T cell receptor beta chains below, sequenced in a study of OX40 agonist ivuxolimab in advanced cancers. The table came from immunoSEQ multiplex PCR; TCRdb's copy has only in-frame clones and leaves some out. The sample lists about 100,000 clones, 89% seen once, with around 0.16% in the top ten. The sequencing used CD4+ or CD8+ T cells sorted from blood, collected in a trial of the OX40 agonist ivuxolimab. The receptors were sampled from an adult with an advanced solid tumor such as melanoma, head and neck, liver or kidney cancer.

This clone was picked up one time. This chain joins TRBV5-1 and TRBJ2-3; no firm D call. There are 13 residues in the CDR3. Germline-derived CDR1 and CDR2 are SGHRS and YFSETQ. Trimming pared 4 bases from V and 3 bases from J, leaving 9 bases between. The CDR3 is CASSGESTDTQYF. The CDR3 DNA follows: TGCGCCAGCAGCGGCGAATCTACAGATACGCAGTATTTT. Combining the CDR3 with reference TRBV5-1 and TRBJ2-3 gives the whole variable domain KAGVTQTPRYLIKTRGQQVTLSCSPISGHRSVSWYQQTPGQGLQFLFEYFSETQRNKGNFPGRFSGRQFSNSRSEMNVSTLELGDSALYLCASSGESTDTQYFGPGTRLTVL.

This chain joins TRBV27 and TRBJ2-3; D is ambiguous. V lost 2 bases and J 0 bases, leaving 9 bases between the germline ends. Germline V CDR1 and CDR2: MNHEY, SMNVEV (reference sequence). The CDR3 consists of 15 residues. The CDR3 here is CASSLTSASTDTQYF. CDR3 coding DNA: TGTGCCAGCAGTTTAACAAGTGCTAGCACAGATACGCAGTATTTT.

This chain connects TRBV6-1 to TRBJ1-5; maybe TRBD1 (6 bases). Germline V gene lookup returns CDR1 MNHNS and CDR2 SASEGT. V was pared by 0 bases and J by 5 bases, with 11 bases between. The CDR3 has 15 residues. DNA of the CDR3: TGTGCCAGCAGTGAAGCGGGGGGGCTCTATCAGCCCCAGCATTTT. It codes for CASSEAGGLYQPQHF.

The chain joins TRBV29-1 to TRBJ2-7; 13 nucleotides align to TRBD2. Trimming cost V 7 bases and J 2 bases; bases outside gene matches: 2. This CDR3 comprises 13 residues. Germline V CDR1 and CDR2: SQVTM, ANQGSEA. The CDR3 spells CSAGLAGAYEQYF. CDR3 coding DNA: TGCAGCGCCGGACTAGCGGGAGCCTACGAGCAGTACTTC.

This chain links TRBV6-6 with TRBJ2-5; possibly TRBD2 for D (7 bases). The CDR3 is made up of 15 amino acids. Germline CDR1 and CDR2: MNHNY and SVGAGI (reference sequence). With 2 bases removed from V and 5 bases from J, the gap between germline ends came to 15 bases. Here the CDR3 reads CASSYPRGAEETQYF. DNA of the CDR3: TGTGCCAGCAGTTACCCACGGGGGGCGGAGGAGACCCAGTACTTC.

The rearrangement uses TRBV20-1 and TRBJ2-1; possible D gene TRBD2, 5 bases. V dropped 6 bases and J dropped 8 bases, with 11 bases sitting between them. This CDR3 has 11 amino acids. The germline gives CDR1 DFQATT, CDR2 SNEGSKA (reference sequence). CDR3 loop: CSAIRGHEQFF. The DNA of the CDR3 is TGCAGTGCAATCCGCGGGCATGAGCAGTTCTTC.

This rearrangement joins TRBV28 to TRBJ2-2; D not resolved. This CDR3 spans 17 amino acids. CDR1 MDHEN and CDR2 SYDVKM come from the germline V gene. The ends were cut back, 4 bases at V and 0 bases at J, with 15 bases in the middle. The CDR3 spells CASSSTRPMANTGELFF. CDR3 in DNA: TGTGCCAGCAGTTCTACTCGACCTATGGCGAACACCGGGGAGCTGTTTTTT.

The J gene is TRBJ2-7, the V gene TRBV19; D gene unclear. The CDR3 totals 14 residues. CDR1 LNHDA and CDR2 SQIVND come from the germline V gene (reference sequence). V was clipped by 1 base and J by 0 bases, with 7 bases between them. The CDR3 spells CASSIGQTSYEQYF. CDR3 coding DNA: TGTGCCAGTAGTATAGGTCAGACCTCCTACGAGCAGTACTTC.

The chain employs TRBV10-2 and TRBJ2-7, with D possibly being TRBD1 or TRBD2 (5 bases each). Germline V gives CDR1 WSHSY, CDR2 SAAADI. The CDR3 is made up of 14 amino acids. Trimming pared 4 bases from V and 2 bases from J, leaving 12 bases between. The DNA for the CDR3 is TGCGCCAGCAGTGTATGGGGGTCCGCCTACGAGCAGTACTTC. It codes for CASSVWGSAYEQYF.

The V gene is TRBV5-1, the J gene TRBJ1-6, with TRBD1 matching 8 bases. V gave up 4 bases and J gave up 9 bases; unmatched junction bases: 9. The V gene's germline CDR1 is SGHRS and CDR2 YFSETQ. CDR3 length: 15 amino acids. The CDR3 DNA sequence: TGCGCCAGCAGCCCAGGGGGACAGGCTCTTTCACCCCTCCACTTT. Residues: CASSPGGQALSPLHF.

The CDR3 coding sequence is TGCGCCAGCAGCCACAGGGGCCAAGAGACCCAGTACTTC. Translated: CASSHRGQETQYF. V usage is TRBV5-1 and J usage is TRBJ2-5, with TRBD1 matching 7 bases. V lost 4 bases and J lost 1; bases outside the gene matches: 1. The CDR3 sequence is 13 residues long. Germline CDR1 SGHRS, CDR2 YFSETQ.

In this sample, this clone turned up a few times. The chain carries TRBV30 and TRBJ1-1; D is uncertain. CDR3 length: 13 residues. V lost 0 bases, J lost 1 base, and 6 bases lay in between. Germline CDR1 is GTSNPN and CDR2 is SVGIG (reference sequence). The CDR3 reads CAWSVSTNTEAFF. CDR3 DNA: TGTGCCTGGAGTGTCTCCACGAACACTGAAGCTTTCTTT.

This chain joins TRBV18 and TRBJ2-7, with D unresolved. V lost 2 bases to trimming and J lost 5 bases, with 10 bases between them. This CDR3 is built from 13 residues. CDR1 is KGHSH, CDR2 LQKENI, per germline. CDR3 sequence (DNA): TGTGCCAGCTCACCAGGGATCGAAAACGAGCAGTACTTC. Translated: CASSPGIENEQYF.

The chain joins TRBV30 to TRBJ2-7; 10 positions agree with TRBD1. The V gene's germline CDR1 is GTSNPN and CDR2 SVGIG (reference sequence). The V gene end was trimmed by 3 bases and the J gene end by 2 bases; junction bases not matched to a gene: 10. The CDR3 sequence is 16 residues long. CDR3 nucleotide sequence: TGTGCCTGGAGATTTCCCCCGGGACAGGGGCCCTACGAGCAGTACTTC. This gives the protein CAWRFPPGQGPYEQYF.

This clone occurred a few times. The V gene is TRBV2, the J gene TRBJ1-6; TRBD1 aligns across 9 bases. Germline V gene data show CDR1 as SNHLY and CDR2 as FYNNEI. This CDR3 comprises 14 residues. The V segment lost 9 bases and the J segment 10 bases; nucleotides outside the gene matches: 10. CDR3 nucleotides: TGTGCCAGTTCACAGGGGGCCGAGGGATCACCCCTCCACTTT. Its translation is CASSQGAEGSPLHF.

The genes are TRBV5-6 and TRBJ2-4, with D perhaps TRBD1 (6 bases). There are 15 residues in the CDR3. Germline V gene data show CDR1 as SGHDT and CDR2 as YYEEEE. Trimming took off 1 base at V and 5 bases at J, with 13 bases between the two ends. The CDR3 loop reads CASSLRGNHENIQYF. CDR3 sequence (DNA): TGTGCCAGCAGCTTGAGGGGGAACCATGAAAACATTCAGTACTTC.

This chain links TRBV21-1 with TRBJ2-3; TRBD1, as called in the table, went unchecked against the DNA. TRBV21-1 is designated a pseudogene. The CDR3 runs 17 residues. CDR3 sequence reads: CASSTRDRESATDTQYF. The CDR3 region has the DNA TGTGCCAGCAGCACCCGGGACAGGGAATCCGCCACAGATACGCAGTATTTT.

The chain is built from TRBV19 and TRBJ2-7; D is unclear. Germline V gene lookup returns CDR1 LNHDA and CDR2 SQIVND (reference sequence). The V end lost 4 bases, the J end lost 1 base, and 11 bases lay between the germline ends. CDR3 length: 14 residues. CDR3 bases: TGTGCCAGTAGTAAGTTTGGGGATTCCTACGAGCAGTACTTC. Translated, it gives CASSKFGDSYEQYF.

The CDR3, as DNA: TGTGCCAGCAGATGGGACGGAAGCACAGATACGCAGTATTTT. Its translation is CASRWDGSTDTQYF. V is TRBV5-8 and J is TRBJ2-3; D tentatively fits TRBD1 or TRBD2 (5 bases each). V was shortened by 5 bases and J by 0 bases, with 10 bases between the two germline ends. The germline CDR1 and CDR2 sequences are SGHTS and YDEGEE. The CDR3 has 14 amino acids.

This chain links TRBV23-1 with TRBJ1-4, with a tentative D call TRBD1 (5 bases). TRBV23-1 is assigned to the ORF class and has an uncertain function. The CDR3 spans 17 residues. Between the trimmed V and J ends, which lost 4 bases and 0 bases, there was a span of 15 bases. The CDR3, as DNA: TGCGCCAGCAGTCGGGGGGGATACGTTGCAACTAATGAAAAACTGTTTTTT. Encoded protein: CASSRGGYVATNEKLFF.

The chain uses TRBV28 and TRBJ1-5; TRBD1 agrees at 8 bases. J lost 5 bases, V lost 4 bases, and 7 bases had no gene match. CDR3 length: 15 residues. From germline, CDR1 is MDHEN and CDR2 SYDVKM. In DNA, the CDR3 is TGTGCCAGCAGTTCAACAGGGGGTCTCGATCAGCCCCAGCATTTT. Its protein is CASSSTGGLDQPQHF.

The V and J genes are TRBV5-1 and TRBJ1-6; D remains ambiguous. Germline-derived CDR1 and CDR2 are SGHRS and YFSETQ. V was cut by 1 base and J by 5 bases, with 16 bases left in between. The CDR3 sequence is 17 residues long. This chain's CDR3 is CASSLKKRADDNSPLHF. In DNA, the CDR3 is TGCGCCAGCAGCTTGAAGAAGAGGGCAGACGATAATTCACCCCTCCACTTT. The complete variable domain, with remaining parts taken from reference TRBV5-1 and TRBJ1-6, reads KAGVTQTPRYLIKTRGQQVTLSCSPISGHRSVSWYQQTPGQGLQFLFEYFSETQRNKGNFPGRFSGRQFSNSRSEMNVSTLELGDSALYLCASSLKKRADDNSPLHFGNGTRLTVT.

The rearrangement joins TRBV12-1 to TRBJ1-1. TRBV12-1 is a pseudogene segment. CDR3 length equals 18 residues. This CDR3 reads CASSFARKLSAKNTEAFF. The CDR3 DNA reads as TGTGCCAGCAGCTTTGCGCGAAAGTTGTCAGCCAAGAACACTGAAGCTTTCTTT.

Written as DNA, the CDR3 is TGTGCCAGAAGCAGGGAACAGGGGGCCACGACTGACACCGGGGAGCTGTTTTTT. Its protein is CARSREQGATTDTGELFF. The V gene is TRBV5-3, the J gene TRBJ2-2, with 9 nucleotides matching TRBD1. TRBV5-3 is designated an ORF whose function remains uncertain. J gave up 3 bases and V 4 bases, and 13 bases lay outside the gene matches. CDR3 length equals 18 residues.

The gene calls are TRBV5-5 and TRBJ1-2; tentatively, D is TRBD1 (5 bases). Deletions cut 3 bases from V and 2 bases from J, with 20 bases between. The length of the CDR3 is 17 residues. Germline CDR1 SGHKS, CDR2 YYEKEE (reference sequence). This CDR3 reads CASSSGPGPIRNYGYTF. DNA of the CDR3: TGTGCCAGCAGCTCGGGCCCGGGACCCATAAGGAACTATGGCTACACCTTC.

The rearrangement uses TRBV5-1 and TRBJ1-2; a weak D match, TRBD1 (6 bases). V dropped 0 bases and J dropped 6 bases, with 6 bases sitting between them. The germline V gene has CDR1 SGHRS and CDR2 YFSETQ. The CDR3 loop spans 12 amino acids. The CDR3 nucleotides read TGCGCCAGCAGCTTGGACAGGGATGGCTACACCTTC. Translating it yields CASSLDRDGYTF. Based on the CDR3 plus reference TRBV5-1 and TRBJ1-2, the full variable domain is KAGVTQTPRYLIKTRGQQVTLSCSPISGHRSVSWYQQTPGQGLQFLFEYFSETQRNKGNFPGRFSGRQFSNSRSEMNVSTLELGDSALYLCASSLDRDGYTFGSGTRLTVV.

V usage is TRBV19 and J usage is TRBJ2-7; D is possibly TRBD1 (5 bases). Germline CDR1 LNHDA, CDR2 SQIVND (reference sequence). Trimming stripped 1 base from V and 1 base from J, with 5 bases between. CDR3 size: 13 residues. In DNA form, the CDR3 reads TGTGCCAGTAGTATAGGACAGTCCTACGAGCAGTACTTC. It encodes CASSIGQSYEQYF.